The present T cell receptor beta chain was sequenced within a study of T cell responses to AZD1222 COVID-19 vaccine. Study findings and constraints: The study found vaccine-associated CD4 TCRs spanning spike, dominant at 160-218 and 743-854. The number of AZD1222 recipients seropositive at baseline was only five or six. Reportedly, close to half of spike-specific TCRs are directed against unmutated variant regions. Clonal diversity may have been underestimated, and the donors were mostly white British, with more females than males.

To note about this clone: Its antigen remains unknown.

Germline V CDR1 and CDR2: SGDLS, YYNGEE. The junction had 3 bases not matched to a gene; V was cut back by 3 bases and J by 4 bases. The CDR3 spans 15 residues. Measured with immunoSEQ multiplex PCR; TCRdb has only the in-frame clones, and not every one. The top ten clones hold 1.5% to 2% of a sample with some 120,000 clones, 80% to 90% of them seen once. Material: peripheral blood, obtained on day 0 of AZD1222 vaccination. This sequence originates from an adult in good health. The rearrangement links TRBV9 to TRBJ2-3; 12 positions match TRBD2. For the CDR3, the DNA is TGTGCCAGCAGCGATGGGACTAGCGGGCCAGATACGCAGTATTTT. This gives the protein CASSDGTSGPDTQYF.